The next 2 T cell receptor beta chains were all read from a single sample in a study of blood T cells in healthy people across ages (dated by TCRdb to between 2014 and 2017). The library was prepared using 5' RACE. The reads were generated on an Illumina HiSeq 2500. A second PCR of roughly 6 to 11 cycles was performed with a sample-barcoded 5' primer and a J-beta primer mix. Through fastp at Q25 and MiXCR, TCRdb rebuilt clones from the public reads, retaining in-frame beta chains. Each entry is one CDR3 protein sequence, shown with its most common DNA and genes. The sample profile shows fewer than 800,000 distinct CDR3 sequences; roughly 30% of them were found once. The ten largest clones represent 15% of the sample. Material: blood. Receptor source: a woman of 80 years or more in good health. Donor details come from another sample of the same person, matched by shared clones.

CDR3 sequence: CASSYGASGGDEQYF. The CDR3 DNA follows: TGTGCCAGCAGCTACGGGGCTAGCGGGGGGGATGAGCAGTACTTC. This chain links TRBV13 with TRBJ2-7; 12 nucleotides match TRBD2. V trimming: 4 bases; J trimming: 7 bases; junction bases outside the gene matches: 8. Looked up from germline, CDR1 is PRHDT and CDR2 is FYEKMQ (reference sequence). The CDR3 is made up of 15 amino acids.

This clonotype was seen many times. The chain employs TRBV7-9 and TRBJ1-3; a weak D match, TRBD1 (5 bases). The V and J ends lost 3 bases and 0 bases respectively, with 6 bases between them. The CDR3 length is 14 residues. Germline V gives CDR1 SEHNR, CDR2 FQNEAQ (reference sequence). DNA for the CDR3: TGTGCCAGCAGCTTTCAGGGCTCTGGAAACACCATATATTTT. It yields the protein CASSFQGSGNTIYF.